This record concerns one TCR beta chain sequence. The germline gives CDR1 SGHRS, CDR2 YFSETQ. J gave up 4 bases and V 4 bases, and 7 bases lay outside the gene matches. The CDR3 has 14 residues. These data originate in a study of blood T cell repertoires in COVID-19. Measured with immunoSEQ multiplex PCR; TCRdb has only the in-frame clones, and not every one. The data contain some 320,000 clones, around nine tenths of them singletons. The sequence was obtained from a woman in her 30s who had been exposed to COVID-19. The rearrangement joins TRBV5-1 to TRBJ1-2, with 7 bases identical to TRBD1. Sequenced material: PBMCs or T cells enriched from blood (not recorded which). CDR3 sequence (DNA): TGCGCCAGCAGCAACTTACAGGGGCTCTATGGCTACACCTTC. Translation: CASSNLQGLYGYTF.